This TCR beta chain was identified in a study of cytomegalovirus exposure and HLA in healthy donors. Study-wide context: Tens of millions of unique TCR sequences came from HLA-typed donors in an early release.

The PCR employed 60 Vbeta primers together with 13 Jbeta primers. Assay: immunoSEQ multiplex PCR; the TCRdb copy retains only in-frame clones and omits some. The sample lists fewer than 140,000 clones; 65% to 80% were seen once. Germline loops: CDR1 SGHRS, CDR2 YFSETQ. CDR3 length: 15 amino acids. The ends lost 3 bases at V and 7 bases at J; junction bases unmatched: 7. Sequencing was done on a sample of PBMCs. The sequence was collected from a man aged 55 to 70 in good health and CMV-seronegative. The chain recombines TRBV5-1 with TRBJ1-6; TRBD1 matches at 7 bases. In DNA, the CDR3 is TGCGCCAGCAGCTCCACAGGGGACACCAATTCACCCCTCCACTTT. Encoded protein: CASSSTGDTNSPLHF.